This T cell receptor beta chain is drawn from a study of metastatic and nonmetastatic thyroid tumors. Study at large: Comparative analysis of repertoires was undertaken across blood and tumor or nodule tissue obtained from malignant and benign thyroid patients. General observations from the study: It was reportedly found that TCR beta diversity was significantly higher in malignant thyroid tumors than in benign nodules, a difference seen in both blood and tumor samples.

Germline loops: CDR1 LGHNA, CDR2 YSLEER. The CDR3 totals 15 residues. Original methodology: A distant-metastasis classifier for papillary thyroid cancer was built using CDR3 differences across clinicopathological groups. Using MiXCR, TCRdb reanalyzed the PCR reads. These V and J calls originate from TCRdb's pipeline instead of the authors' own analysis. The sample holds some 34,000 clones, more than 15% seen once. The table lists this clone with many counts. The antigen is not known. This may stem from a read error, because a much larger clone lies one nucleotide away. At the DNA level, this CDR3 is encoded by other sequences in the same sample as well. Ahead of thyroid surgery, no patient had received treatment of any kind.

This TCR came from a female donor with papillary thyroid cancer or a benign thyroid nodule (not recorded which). Some clones in this sample may be carry-over from other donors' samples. Sequencing was performed on blood. The V gene is TRBV4-3, the J gene TRBJ2-3, with 15 bases lining up with TRBD2. CDR3 in DNA: TGCGCCAGCAGCAGGACTAGCGGGGGGGTGGGTACGCAGTACTTT. Its translation: CASSRTSGGVGTQYF.